The sequence of this TCR beta chain was determined in a study of T cell changes during pregnancy in multiple sclerosis. The repertoire was sequenced with immunoSEQ multiplex PCR; TCRdb's copy has only in-frame clones and lacks some. This sample has around 51,000 clones, with approximately 94% found just once. This CDR3 has 13 residues. Per the germline V gene, CDR1 is KGHSH and CDR2 is LQKENI. Trimming removed 6 bases at V and 0 bases at J, with 6 bases between. The sample in question was CD4+ T cells from peripheral blood mononuclear cells, obtained in the second trimester of pregnancy. This sequence joins TRBV18 and TRBJ2-1, with TRBD2 as a possible D gene (6 bases). This TCR was recovered from a female donor with multiple sclerosis, enrolled in a pregnancy study. This chain's CDR3 is CASSGGSYNEQFF. The CDR3 nucleotides read TGTGCCAGCTCGGGGGGCTCCTACAATGAGCAGTTCTTC.